Listed here are 24 T cell receptor beta chains from one sample, sequenced in a study of blood T cell repertoires in COVID-19. The table came from immunoSEQ multiplex PCR; TCRdb's copy has only in-frame clones and leaves some out. Of approximately 270,000 clones listed, around 90% were seen once; the top ten hold approximately 4%. The sample was PBMCs or T cells enriched from blood (not recorded which). The source is a woman between 25 and 40 years old with acute COVID-19.

This clone was observed a few times. The chain's CDR3 is CAWNLHVEAFF. The CDR3, as DNA: TGTGCCTGGAATTTACACGTTGAAGCTTTCTTT. The chain has TRBV30 and TRBJ1-1; D not certain. The V end was cut by 4 bases, the J end by 7 bases, with 10 bases between. The CDR3 loop spans 11 amino acids. CDR1 and CDR2 (germline): GTSNPN, SVGIG (reference sequence).

This clone was counted a few times. The CDR3 DNA follows: TGTGCCACCAGCAGGCCCGCCGGGAGAATGGAGACCCAGTACTTC. The encoded protein is CATSRPAGRMETQYF. This rearrangement joins TRBV15 to TRBJ2-5, with D tentatively TRBD2 (6 bases). Germline V gives CDR1 LNHNV, CDR2 YYDKDF (reference sequence). The CDR3 runs to 15 residues. V lost 3 bases, J lost 5 bases, and 16 bases lay in between. Complete variable domain (other parts from reference TRBV15 and TRBJ2-5): DAMVIQNPRYQVTQFGKPVTLSCSQTLNHNVMYWYQQKSSQAPKLLFHYYDKDFNNEADTPDNFQSRRPNTSFCFLDIRSPGLGDTAMYLCATSRPAGRMETQYFGPGTRLLVL.

V gene TRBV10-3 combines with J gene TRBJ2-3; the match to TRBD2 covers 10 bases. CDR3 length: 14 amino acids. The V gene's germline CDR1 is ENHRY and CDR2 SYGVKD. The V segment lost 5 bases and the J segment 4 bases; nucleotides outside the gene matches: 3. The CDR3 loop reads CAISPSGRSDTQYF. In DNA, the CDR3 is TGTGCCATCAGTCCTAGCGGGAGATCAGATACGCAGTATTTT.

The sample holds one count of this clone. The rearrangement joins TRBV24-1 to TRBJ1-2; 7 nucleotides align to TRBD1. The CDR3 has 15 amino acids. The junction had 10 bases not matched to a gene; V was cut back by 7 bases and J by 3 bases. The germline V gene has CDR1 KGHDR and CDR2 SFDVKD. The CDR3 reads CATRDSGQEDYGYTF. The CDR3 DNA is TGTGCCACCAGGGACTCCGGACAGGAAGACTATGGCTACACCTTC.

The V call is TRBV19, the J call TRBJ1-4; TRBD1 matches at 7 bases. V trimming: 3 bases; J trimming: 5 bases; junction bases outside the gene matches: 6. This CDR3 has 15 residues. Germline values: CDR1 LNHDA, CDR2 SQIVND (reference sequence). CDR3 amino acids: CASSMGGQFNEKLFF. The CDR3 bases are TGTGCCAGTAGTATGGGGGGACAGTTCAATGAAAAACTGTTTTTT.

The J gene is TRBJ2-3, the V gene TRBV4-3; the match to TRBD1 covers 8 bases. From germline, CDR1 is LGHNA and CDR2 YSLEER. This CDR3 is 19 amino acids long. Germline trimming cut 0 bases from V and 4 bases from J; bases unmatched to any gene: 15. Here the CDR3 reads CASSQDLRGAGGLPDTQYF. The CDR3 nucleotides read TGCGCCAGCAGCCAAGATTTACGTGGGGCAGGGGGCCTCCCAGATACGCAGTATTTT.

The chain uses TRBV2 and TRBJ1-1; the D is unclear. Germline lookup yields CDR1 SNHLY and CDR2 FYNNEI. The CDR3 spans 13 residues. V was shortened by 7 bases and J by 5 bases, with 14 bases between the two germline ends. CDR3 in amino acids: CASNGGRRTEAFF. The CDR3, as DNA: TGTGCCAGCAATGGCGGCCGGAGGACTGAAGCTTTCTTT.

The rearrangement joins TRBV21-1 to TRBJ1-1; the table's D call TRBD1 went unverified against the DNA. TRBV21-1 is a recognized pseudogene. The CDR3 sequence is 13 residues long. CDR3 sequence reads: CASNLQVNTEAFF. The CDR3 bases are TGTGCCAGCAATTTACAGGTGAACACTGAAGCTTTCTTT.

The genes are TRBV7-2 and TRBJ2-1; TRBD2 agrees at 9 bases. The CDR3 sequence is 15 residues long. Germline CDR1 and CDR2: SGHTA and FQGNSA. The J segment lost 4 bases and the V segment lost 6 bases, leaving 7 bases of the junction unmatched. The CDR3 DNA reads as TGTGCCAGCAGTACTCGGACTAGCGAATACAATGAGCAGTTCTTC. It codes for CASSTRTSEYNEQFF.

V gene TRBV6-5 combines with J gene TRBJ2-1; weak D call: TRBD1 (6 bases). CDR3 size: 14 residues. V gave up 6 bases and J gave up 5 bases, with 14 bases separating them. CDR1 MNHEY and CDR2 SVGAGI come from the germline V gene. The CDR3 DNA reads as TGTGCCAGCAGACTGGGACAAACAAACAATGAGCAGTTCTTC. Its translation is CASRLGQTNNEQFF.

The chain is built from TRBV25-1 and TRBJ2-1, with a tentative D call TRBD2 (5 bases). Germline V gene sequence: CDR1 MGHDK, CDR2 SYGVNS. Trimming stripped 5 bases from V and 0 bases from J, with 17 bases between. The CDR3 loop spans 17 amino acids. As DNA, the CDR3 is TGTGCCAGCAGTAACAGCGGAGGACGGAGCTCCTACAATGAGCAGTTCTTC. It encodes CASSNSGGRSSYNEQFF.

This chain's CDR3 is CASSPGGVTDTQYF. CDR3 bases: TGTGCCAGCAGTCCGGGGGGGGTTACAGATACGCAGTATTTT. The rearrangement uses TRBV28 and TRBJ2-3; TRBD2 matches 8 bases. CDR3 size: 14 residues. Trimming cost V 5 bases and J 3 bases; bases outside gene matches: 4. The germline CDR1 and CDR2 sequences are MDHEN and SYDVKM.

The V and J genes are TRBV3-1 (or the pseudogene TRBV3-2) and TRBJ2-2; 11 nucleotides agree with TRBD2. Germline-derived CDR1 and CDR2 are LGHDT and YNNKEL (reference sequence). The CDR3 runs 16 residues. The V gene end was trimmed by 0 bases and the J gene end by 7 bases; junction bases not matched to a gene: 4. In DNA form, the CDR3 reads TGTGCCAGCAGCCAAGAGACTAGCGGGAACGTCGGGGAGCTGTTTTTT. Protein product: CASSQETSGNVGELFF.

This chain connects TRBV28 to TRBJ2-7, with 8 positions matching TRBD1. V lost 5 bases, J lost 4 bases, and 19 bases stayed unmatched. This CDR3 has 18 amino acids. Germline CDR1 is MDHEN and CDR2 is SYDVKM. The DNA for the CDR3 is TGTGCCAGCAGTATCACCCTATCCGGGACAGGAGTTATTTACGAGCAGTACTTC. Protein product: CASSITLSGTGVIYEQYF.

This rearrangement joins TRBV28 to TRBJ2-3; D not certain. The CDR3 is 16 residues long. Germline CDR1 reads MDHEN; CDR2 reads SYDVKM. Trimming took 4 bases from V and 4 from J, leaving 18 bases between them. The CDR3 bases are TGTGCCAGCAGTTCAGCACAGTCCAATCCAGCAGATACGCAGTATTTT. Its protein is CASSSAQSNPADTQYF.

A single count supports this clone. The chain combines TRBV6-5 with TRBJ2-7; TRBD1 matches 7 bases. The V gene end was trimmed by 4 bases and the J gene end by 3 bases; junction bases not matched to a gene: 12. There are 16 residues in the CDR3. CDR1 and CDR2 from the germline V gene are MNHEY and SVGAGI. The CDR3 DNA sequence: TGTGCCAGCAGTTTACGACCCCTCGGACAGGACTACGAGCAGTACTTC. Protein product: CASSLRPLGQDYEQYF.

This chain joins TRBV6-1 and TRBJ2-1; D remains ambiguous. V was cut by 0 bases and J by 8 bases, with 8 bases left in between. CDR3 length: 13 residues. Per the germline V gene, CDR1 is MNHNS and CDR2 is SASEGT. CDR3 amino acids: CASSEASRDEQFF. CDR3 DNA sequence: TGTGCCAGCAGTGAAGCTTCCCGCGATGAGCAGTTCTTC.

V usage is TRBV10-3 and J usage is TRBJ2-7; 8 bases are a match to TRBD1. V lost 4 bases and J lost 3; bases outside the gene matches: 2. The CDR3 covers 13 residues. CDR1 and CDR2 (germline): ENHRY, SYGVKD. CDR3 DNA: TGTGCCATCAGTGGCGGACAGGGCTACGAGCAGTACTTC. Its translation: CAISGGQGYEQYF.

The rearrangement uses TRBV5-6 and TRBJ2-3; D may be TRBD1 (6 bases). CDR3 length equals 15 residues. V dropped 0 bases and J dropped 2 bases, with 10 bases sitting between them. The germline V gene has CDR1 SGHDT and CDR2 YYEEEE. As DNA, the CDR3 is TGTGCCAGCAGCTTGGCAGGGGTCTTCACAGATACGCAGTATTTT. Encoded protein: CASSLAGVFTDTQYF.

The chain joins TRBV5-1 to TRBJ2-5, with 10 bases lining up with TRBD2. Trimming took 1 base from V and 5 from J; bases not matched to a gene: 2. CDR3 length: 14 amino acids. Per germline, CDR1 SGHRS and CDR2 YFSETQ. This chain's CDR3 is CASSLTSGTETQYF. CDR3 sequence (DNA): TGCGCCAGCAGCTTGACTAGCGGGACGGAGACCCAGTACTTC.

This chain joins TRBV19 and TRBJ1-2; no firm D call. The length of the CDR3 is 13 residues. The germline V gene has CDR1 LNHDA and CDR2 SQIVND (reference sequence). The V gene lost 3 bases and the J gene lost 5 bases, with 10 bases spanning the gap. The CDR3 protein is CASSMSELYGYTF. The DNA for the CDR3 is TGTGCCAGTAGTATGTCCGAACTTTATGGCTACACCTTC.

The genes are TRBV5-4 and TRBJ2-5; 9 bases align to TRBD2. This CDR3 comprises 14 residues. V shed 7 bases, J shed 4 bases, and the junction held 8 bases outside the gene matches. From germline, CDR1 is SGHNT and CDR2 YYREEE (reference sequence). The CDR3 nucleotides read TGTGCCAGCCACCCTAGCGGGGAGTCAGAGACCCAGTACTTC. It codes for CASHPSGESETQYF.

The CDR3, as DNA: TGTGCCAGCAGATCAGCGGGAGGAGGCACAGATACGCAGTATTTT. Protein sequence: CASRSAGGGTDTQYF. The chain is built from TRBV28 and TRBJ2-3; 9 bases fit TRBD2. The CDR3 length is 15 residues. V shed 6 bases and J 1 base; nucleotides not matched to a gene: 5. Germline CDR1 is MDHEN and CDR2 is SYDVKM.

The chain is built from TRBV11-3 and TRBJ2-5; 7 bases are a match to TRBD1. J gave up 3 bases and V 4 bases, and 2 bases lay outside the gene matches. The germline CDR1 and CDR2 sequences are SGHNT and YENEEA. The CDR3 has 13 residues. CDR3 sequence: CASSSGTEETQYF. The CDR3, as DNA: TGTGCCAGCAGCTCAGGGACAGAAGAGACCCAGTACTTC.